This T cell receptor (beta chain) was obtained from a study of blood T cell repertoires in COVID-19. The method was immunoSEQ multiplex PCR; TCRdb's version includes in-frame clones alone and lacks a portion of them. This sample has approximately 250,000 clones; about nine tenths occur once, and the top ten carry approximately 4%. The length of the CDR3 is 12 residues. Trimming stripped 0 bases from V and 8 bases from J, with 5 bases between. Germline V CDR1 and CDR2: MGHRA, YSYEKL. The chain couples TRBV4-1 to TRBJ2-1; the D is unclear. Sequenced sample: PBMCs or T cells enriched from blood (not recorded which). The clonotype originates from a young woman with acute COVID-19. The CDR3 nucleotides are TGCGCCAGCAGCCAAGATCTAGATGAGCAGTTCTTC. It is translated as CASSQDLDEQFF.